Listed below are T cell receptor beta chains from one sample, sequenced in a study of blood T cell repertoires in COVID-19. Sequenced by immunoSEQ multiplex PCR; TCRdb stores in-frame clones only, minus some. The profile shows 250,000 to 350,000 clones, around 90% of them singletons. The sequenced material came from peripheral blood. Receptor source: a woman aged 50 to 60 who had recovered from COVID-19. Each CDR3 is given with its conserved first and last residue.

cdr3_aa: CASSLVYSPPWDEQFF
v_call: TRBV5-1
j_call: TRBJ2-1

cdr3_aa: CASSWGQGARGYTF
v_call: TRBV10-2
j_call: TRBJ1-2

cdr3_aa: CAISEGQGDIQPQHF
v_call: TRBV10-3
j_call: TRBJ1-5

cdr3_aa: CASSQSGIGQFF
v_call: TRBV7-2
j_call: TRBJ2-1

cdr3_aa: CASSPLTGYHEQFF
v_call: TRBV18
j_call: TRBJ2-1

cdr3_aa: CATSDFNHEQYF
v_call: TRBV24-1
j_call: TRBJ2-7

cdr3_aa: CAWSVHGRLAYGYTF
v_call: TRBV30
j_call: TRBJ1-2

cdr3_aa: CASSQGFSGNTIYF
v_call: TRBV5-1
j_call: TRBJ1-3

cdr3_aa: CASSVTGPEAFF
v_call: TRBV2
j_call: TRBJ1-1

cdr3_aa: CASSYSELVGSYEQYF
v_call: TRBV6-5
j_call: TRBJ2-7

cdr3_aa: CASSLDRTSTDTQYF
v_call: TRBV7-2
j_call: TRBJ2-3

cdr3_aa: CASRKGSTQYF
v_call: TRBV6-5
j_call: TRBJ2-5

cdr3_aa: CASSWGGSLNEQFF
v_call: TRBV7-3
j_call: TRBJ2-1

cdr3_aa: CSVAGQTNTGELFF
v_call: TRBV29-1
j_call: TRBJ2-2

cdr3_aa: CASSRGTGFYGYTF
v_call: TRBV6-5
j_call: TRBJ1-2

cdr3_aa: CASSLAGGIVEQFF
v_call: TRBV2
j_call: TRBJ2-1

cdr3_aa: CASSVDRGWETQYF
v_call: TRBV9
j_call: TRBJ2-5

cdr3_aa: CSASRRVDSNEQFF
v_call: TRBV20-1
j_call: TRBJ2-1

cdr3_aa: CASSLPRANYGYTF
v_call: TRBV28
j_call: TRBJ1-2

cdr3_aa: CASSVGGGGELFF
v_call: TRBV2
j_call: TRBJ2-2

cdr3_aa: CASKGDSTNYGYTF
v_call: TRBV19
j_call: TRBJ1-2

cdr3_aa: CCVWGVRDYGYTF
v_call: TRBV28
j_call: TRBJ1-2

cdr3_aa: CASRSLAGSPLHF
v_call: TRBV27
j_call: TRBJ1-6

cdr3_aa: CASSSVGVNTGELFF
v_call: TRBV6-2/TRBV6-3
j_call: TRBJ2-2

cdr3_aa: CASSLVVGQVKNIQYF
v_call: TRBV7-2
j_call: TRBJ2-4

cdr3_aa: CATSIQYLGGYTF
v_call: TRBV15
j_call: TRBJ1-2

cdr3_aa: CAISVFPVRGSKNIQYF
v_call: TRBV10-3
j_call: TRBJ2-4

cdr3_aa: CASHRGPTEAFF
v_call: TRBV5-5
j_call: TRBJ1-1

cdr3_aa: CASSFSSGNNEQFF
v_call: TRBV27
j_call: TRBJ2-1

cdr3_aa: CSYDRDISNEQFF
v_call: TRBV29-1
j_call: TRBJ2-1

cdr3_aa: CASSDRGGMNTEAFF
v_call: TRBV9
j_call: TRBJ1-1

cdr3_aa: CASSATGNSGSGNTIYF
v_call: TRBV18
j_call: TRBJ1-3

cdr3_aa: CASSFGTGASTDTQYF
v_call: TRBV11-3
j_call: TRBJ2-3

cdr3_aa: CASSSGTGVSEAFF
v_call: TRBV7-9
j_call: TRBJ1-1

cdr3_aa: CASSREGNLNTGELFF
v_call: TRBV11-2
j_call: TRBJ2-2

cdr3_aa: CASSPTSGINSPLHF
v_call: TRBV18
j_call: TRBJ1-6

cdr3_aa: CASSVGGSNQPQHF
v_call: TRBV28
j_call: TRBJ1-5

cdr3_aa: CASSLSASAHEQYF
v_call: TRBV27
j_call: TRBJ2-7

cdr3_aa: CSVEAVWPGEQFF
v_call: TRBV29-1
j_call: TRBJ2-1

cdr3_aa: CASSSPGQGESYGYTF
v_call: TRBV6-5
j_call: TRBJ1-2

cdr3_aa: CASSLTSGTSYEQYF
v_call: TRBV19
j_call: TRBJ2-7

cdr3_aa: CASSSGNGQPQHF
v_call: TRBV6-2/TRBV6-3
j_call: TRBJ1-5

cdr3_aa: CASGRGADQPQHF
v_call: TRBV19
j_call: TRBJ1-5

cdr3_aa: CASSLGWTGDTEAFF
v_call: TRBV7-9
j_call: TRBJ1-1

cdr3_aa: CASSQGVAGEETQYF
v_call: TRBV3-1/TRBV3-2
j_call: TRBJ2-5

cdr3_aa: CASADTEAFF
v_call: TRBV6-6
j_call: TRBJ1-1

cdr3_aa: CASSLRTGRLADTQYF
v_call: TRBV11-2
j_call: TRBJ2-3